This paragraph covers one TCR beta chain sequence. Its antigen is not known. Profiled with immunoSEQ multiplex PCR; TCRdb holds only in-frame clones, not every one. Of some 150,000 clones in the sample, over 75% were seen once. The data originate from a study of T cell responses to AZD1222 COVID-19 vaccine. Overall study: Second-dose schedules of about 4 or about 12 weeks were combined.

Study outcomes and limitations: Spike-wide vaccine-associated CD4 TCRs dominated at 160-218 and 743-854. Clonal diversity was possibly underestimated; the donors were predominantly white British and more often female. Spike-specific TCR depth and breadth grew after two AZD1222 doses.

Germline lookup yields CDR1 MNHNS and CDR2 SASEGT. V was pared by 3 bases and J by 7 bases, with 13 bases between. This CDR3 is built from 14 residues. Source: peripheral blood, taken on day 0 of AZD1222 vaccination. The chain combines TRBV6-1 with TRBJ1-3, with a weak D call TRBD1 (6 bases). This clonotype was obtained from an adult in good health. The CDR3: CASSEDRFRNTIYF. The CDR3 DNA sequence: TGTGCCAGCAGTGAGGACAGATTTCGTAACACCATATATTTT.